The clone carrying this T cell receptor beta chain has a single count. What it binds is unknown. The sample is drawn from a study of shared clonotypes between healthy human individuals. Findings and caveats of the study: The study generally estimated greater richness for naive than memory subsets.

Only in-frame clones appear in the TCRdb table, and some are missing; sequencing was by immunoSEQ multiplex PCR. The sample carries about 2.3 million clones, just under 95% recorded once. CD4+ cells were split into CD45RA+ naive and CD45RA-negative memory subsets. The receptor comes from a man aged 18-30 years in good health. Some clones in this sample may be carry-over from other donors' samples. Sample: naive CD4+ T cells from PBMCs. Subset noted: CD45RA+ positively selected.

In DNA form, the CDR3 reads TGTGCCAGCAGCGCACCCGGACAGGGTAACACCGGGGAGCTGTTTTTT. Translation: CASSAPGQGNTGELFF. The J gene is TRBJ2-2, the V gene TRBV5-8; 8 bases align to TRBD1. With 4 bases clipped from V and 2 bases from J, the junction kept 7 bases outside the gene matches. CDR3 length: 16 residues. Germline V gene lookup returns CDR1 SGHTS and CDR2 YDEGEE. Based on the CDR3 plus reference TRBV5-8 and TRBJ2-2, the full variable domain is EAGVTQSPTHLIKTRGQQATLRCSPISGHTSVYWYQQALGLGLQFLLWYDEGEERNRGNFPPRFSGRQFPNYSSELNVNALELEDSALYLCASSAPGQGNTGELFFGEGSRLTVL.